This T cell receptor (beta chain) was found in a study of T cell repertoires in cytomegalovirus infection. As for the study in general: Shared public TCR beta signatures pointed to both CMV infection and a matching HLA type. Study-level findings and limits: The ex vivo response was dominated by HLA-C-restricted CMV-specific TCR beta clonotypes.

There are a few counts of this clonotype. The target antigen is unknown. The CDR3 covers 15 residues. V was trimmed by 5 bases and J by 3 bases, leaving 13 bases between them. The V gene's germline CDR1 is MNHNS and CDR2 SASEGT. TCRdb reprocessed the reads with MiXCR, giving one entry per CDR3 protein. The sample lists roughly 990,000 distinct CDR3 sequences, under 40% occurring once. The material was cultured CD8+ T cells from PBMCs, obtained from culture after CMV antigen stimulation. This TCR came from a human donor in good health (CMV status not recorded). Some clones in this sample may be carry-over from other donors' samples. The genes are TRBV6-1 and TRBJ2-2; D may be TRBD1 (6 bases). This chain's CDR3 is CASSPLTGHTGELFF. CDR3 nucleotides: TGTGCCAGCAGTCCCTTGACAGGTCACACCGGGGAGCTGTTTTTT.